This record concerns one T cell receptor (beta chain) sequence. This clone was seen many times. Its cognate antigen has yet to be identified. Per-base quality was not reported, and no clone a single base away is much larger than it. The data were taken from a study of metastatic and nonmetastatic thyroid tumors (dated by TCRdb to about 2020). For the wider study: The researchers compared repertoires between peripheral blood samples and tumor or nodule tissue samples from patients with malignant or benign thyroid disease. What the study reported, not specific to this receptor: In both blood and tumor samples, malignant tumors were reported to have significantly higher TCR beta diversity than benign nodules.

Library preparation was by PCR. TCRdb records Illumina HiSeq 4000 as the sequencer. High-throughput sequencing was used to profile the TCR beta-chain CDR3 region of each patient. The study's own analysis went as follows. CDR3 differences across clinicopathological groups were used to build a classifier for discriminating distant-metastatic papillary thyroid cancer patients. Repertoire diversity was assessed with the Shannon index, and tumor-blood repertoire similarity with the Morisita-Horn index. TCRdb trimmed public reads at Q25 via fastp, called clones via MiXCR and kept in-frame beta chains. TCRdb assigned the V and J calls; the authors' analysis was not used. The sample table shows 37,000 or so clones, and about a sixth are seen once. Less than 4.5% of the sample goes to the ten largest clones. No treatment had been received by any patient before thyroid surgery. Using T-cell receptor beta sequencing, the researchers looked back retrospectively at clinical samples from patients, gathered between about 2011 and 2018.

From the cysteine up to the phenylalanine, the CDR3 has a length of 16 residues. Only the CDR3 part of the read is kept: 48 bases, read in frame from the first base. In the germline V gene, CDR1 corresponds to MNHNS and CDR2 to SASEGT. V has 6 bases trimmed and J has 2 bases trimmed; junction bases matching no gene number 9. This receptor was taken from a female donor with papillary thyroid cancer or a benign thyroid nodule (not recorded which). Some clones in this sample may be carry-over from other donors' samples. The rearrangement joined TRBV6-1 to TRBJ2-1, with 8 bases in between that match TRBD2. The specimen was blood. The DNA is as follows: TGTGCCAGCAGGGACGGGAGGGCCGGACCCTACAATGAGCAGTTCTTC. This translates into CASRDGRAGPYNEQFF.